Presented here are 11 T cell receptor beta chains from one specimen sequenced in a study of blood T cell repertoires in COVID-19. Clones were sequenced by immunoSEQ multiplex PCR, and TCRdb holds only the in-frame ones, with some missing. The sample has 80,000 or so clones; around 91% are singletons. Sequencing input: peripheral blood. The receptor set was obtained from a woman between 45 and 65 years old in a cohort sampled during active COVID-19.

The V gene is TRBV6-4, the J gene TRBJ1-6; 10 bases are a match to TRBD1. CDR3 length: 15 residues. V was pared by 4 bases and J by 8 bases, with 5 bases of the junction left unmatched. Germline V gene data show CDR1 as MRHNA and CDR2 as SNTAGT. CDR3: CASSVVGTGDSPLHF. Written as DNA, the CDR3 is TGTGCCAGCAGTGTCGTAGGGACAGGGGATTCACCCCTCCACTTT.

The V gene is TRBV27, the J gene TRBJ2-2; TRBD2 matches 13 bases. This CDR3 has 20 amino acids. Germline V gives CDR1 MNHEY, CDR2 SMNVEV (reference sequence). Unmatched junction bases numbered 19, after V lost 8 bases and J lost 4 bases. In DNA, the CDR3 is TGTGCCAGCGGCCTCAGGGGAGGATGGACTAGCGGGAGTGTCACCGGGGAGCTGTTTTTT. It encodes CASGLRGGWTSGSVTGELFF.

The chain has TRBV11-2 and TRBJ2-3, with TRBD2 matching over 8 bases. This CDR3 has 16 amino acids. The germline V gene has CDR1 SGHAT and CDR2 FQNNGV. J was trimmed by 4 bases and V by 5 bases; bases with no gene match: 11. The CDR3 region is CASSPRSGSGADTQYF. The CDR3 DNA reads TGTGCCAGCAGCCCCCGCAGCGGGAGCGGGGCAGATACGCAGTATTTT.

The V call is TRBV19, the J call TRBJ2-7; 7 bases agree with TRBD2. This CDR3 is built from 14 residues. V dropped 4 bases and J dropped 5; count of bases not matched to a gene: 8. The germline V gene encodes CDR1 LNHDA and CDR2 SQIVND (reference sequence). The CDR3 sequence: CASSTGGIHDEQYF. In nucleotides, the CDR3 is TGTGCCAGTAGTACGGGGGGTATCCACGACGAGCAGTACTTC.

This clone was observed once. This chain links TRBV5-8 with TRBJ2-3; 11 positions match TRBD2. Germline-derived CDR1 and CDR2 are SGHTS and YDEGEE. This CDR3 has 18 residues. J gave up 3 bases and V 4 bases, and 13 bases lay outside the gene matches. CDR3 sequence: CASSRTLTSGSVTDTQYF. The CDR3 DNA reads as TGTGCCAGCAGCCGCACCCTTACTAGCGGGAGTGTGACAGATACGCAGTATTTT.

The chain recombines TRBV6-5 with TRBJ2-7; 7 bases align to TRBD1. This CDR3 region has 14 residues. Germline V gene sequence: CDR1 MNHEY, CDR2 SVGAGI. V trimming: 0 bases; J trimming: 4 bases; junction bases outside the gene matches: 3. CDR3 residues: CASSYSDRFYEQYF. The CDR3 nucleotides read TGTGCCAGCAGTTACTCGGACAGGTTTTACGAGCAGTACTTC.

The V call is TRBV27, the J call TRBJ2-7; TRBD1 agrees at 9 bases. Germline CDR1 and CDR2: MNHEY and SMNVEV (reference sequence). With V trimmed by 0 bases and J by 3 bases, 3 bases remained unmatched. The CDR3 has 15 residues. CDR3 region: CASSLSGTGIYEQYF. DNA for the CDR3: TGTGCCAGCAGTTTATCGGGGACAGGGATCTACGAGCAGTACTTC.

The chain's CDR3 is CASSLALGTYGYTF. The CDR3 DNA sequence: TGTGCCAGCAGCTTGGCTCTTGGGACTTATGGCTACACCTTC. V usage is TRBV5-5 and J usage is TRBJ1-2, with a possible D match to TRBD1 (5 bases). The CDR3 consists of 14 residues. V gave up 0 bases and J gave up 5 bases, with 11 bases separating them. The germline V gene has CDR1 SGHKS and CDR2 YYEKEE (reference sequence).

The CDR3 loop is CASSTSPGTGGTEAFF. Written as DNA, the CDR3 is TGTGCCAGCAGCACGAGCCCTGGGACAGGGGGCACTGAAGCTTTCTTT. This chain links TRBV3-1 (or the pseudogene TRBV3-2) with TRBJ1-1, with TRBD1 identical over 11 bases. Germline CDR1 LGHDT, CDR2 YNNKEL (reference sequence). Trimming cost V 5 bases and J 4 bases; bases outside gene matches: 9. This CDR3 has 16 amino acids.

The chain has TRBV7-9 and TRBJ2-3; D is possibly TRBD2 (7 bases). The germline V and J ends were trimmed by 5 bases and 1 base, with 13 bases remaining between them. Per germline, CDR1 SEHNR and CDR2 FQNEAQ (reference sequence). This CDR3 is built from 15 residues. This CDR3 is CASSQYGGRTDTQYF. The DNA for the CDR3 is TGTGCCAGCAGCCAATACGGGGGGCGCACAGATACGCAGTATTTT.

The chain employs TRBV6-5 and TRBJ1-1, with D possibly matching TRBD1 (5 bases). The CDR3 length is 15 residues. V lost 7 bases, J lost 0 bases, and 15 bases lay in between. The germline CDR1 and CDR2 sequences are MNHEY and SVGAGI. The CDR3 DNA is TGTGCCAGCACCCCCCTGGGGGGGTTGAACACTGAAGCTTTCTTT. This gives the protein CASTPLGGLNTEAFF.